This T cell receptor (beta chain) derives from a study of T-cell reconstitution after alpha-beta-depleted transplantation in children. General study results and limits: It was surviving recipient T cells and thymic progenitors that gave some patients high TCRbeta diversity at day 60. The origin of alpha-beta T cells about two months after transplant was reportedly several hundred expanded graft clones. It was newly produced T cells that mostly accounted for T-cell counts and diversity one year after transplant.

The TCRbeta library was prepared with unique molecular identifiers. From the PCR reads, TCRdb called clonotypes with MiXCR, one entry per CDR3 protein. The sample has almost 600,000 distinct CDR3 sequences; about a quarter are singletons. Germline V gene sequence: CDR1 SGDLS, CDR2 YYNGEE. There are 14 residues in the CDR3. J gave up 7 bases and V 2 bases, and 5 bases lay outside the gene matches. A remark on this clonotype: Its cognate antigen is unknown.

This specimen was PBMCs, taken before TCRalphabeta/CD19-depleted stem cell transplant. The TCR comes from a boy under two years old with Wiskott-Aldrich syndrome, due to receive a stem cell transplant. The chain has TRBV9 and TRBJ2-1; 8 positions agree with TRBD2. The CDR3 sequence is CASSVSGSNNEQFF. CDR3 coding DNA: TGTGCCAGCAGCGTGAGCGGGAGTAATAATGAGCAGTTCTTC.